These 3 T cell receptor beta chains share one sample of origin, sequenced in a study of cytomegalovirus exposure and HLA in healthy donors. PCR was performed using 60 Vbeta and 13 Jbeta primers. The data were produced by immunoSEQ multiplex PCR, yet TCRdb's version contains in-frame clones alone and is incomplete. The sample yields more than 150,000 clones, about 83% seen once. Sample: PBMCs. The receptors come from a woman in her thirties in good health and CMV-seropositive.

V is TRBV6-5 and J is TRBJ1-2; a weak D match, TRBD1 (6 bases). CDR1 and CDR2 (germline): MNHEY, SVGAGI. The CDR3 length is 13 residues. The V end was cut by 5 bases, the J end by 2 bases, with 9 bases between. In nucleotides, the CDR3 is TGTGCCAGCAGTCGAGACAGGAACTATGGCTACACCTTC. This encodes CASSRDRNYGYTF.

The table lists this clone with a few counts. V is TRBV9 and J is TRBJ1-2; the match to TRBD1 covers 9 bases. CDR3 length: 14 amino acids. Trimming removed 4 bases from V and 7 bases from J; junction bases left unmatched: 8. In germline, CDR1 is SGDLS, CDR2 YYNGEE. CDR3 bases: TGTGCCAGCAGCCCCGGGGACAGGGAGGTTGGCTACACCTTC. Translating gives CASSPGDREVGYTF.

In nucleotides, the CDR3 is TGTGCCAGCAGTGAACGGCCAGGGGATAATCAGCCCCAGCATTTT. Protein: CASSERPGDNQPQHF. The chain couples TRBV6-1 to TRBJ1-5; D is possibly TRBD1 (6 bases). The V gene's germline CDR1 is MNHNS and CDR2 SASEGT. The ends were cut back, 2 bases at V and 4 bases at J, with 12 bases in the middle. The CDR3 is made up of 15 amino acids.